This T cell receptor beta chain originates from a study of technical replicates of blood from a few donors. V was clipped by 5 bases and J by 2 bases; unmatched bases: 5. CDR1 and CDR2 (germline): SGHTA, FQGTGA. The CDR3 runs to 16 residues. Measured with immunoSEQ multiplex PCR; TCRdb has only the in-frame clones, and not every one. The top ten hold about 3.7% of the sample, which has some 49,000 clones, 92% seen once. The TCR sequence derives from a human donor in good health. Some clones in this sample may be carry-over from other donors' samples. The chain is built from TRBV7-3 and TRBJ2-2; 10 positions agree with TRBD2. Material for sequencing was PBMCs. Here the CDR3 reads CASSPPSGGNTGELFF. DNA for the CDR3: TGTGCCAGCAGCCCCCCTAGCGGGGGTAACACCGGGGAGCTGTTTTTT.